This T cell receptor (beta chain) originates from a study of T cells in Graves' hyperthyroidism and ophthalmopathy. For this clonotype: What it recognizes is unknown.

V was pared by 0 bases and J by 0 bases, with 5 bases of the junction left unmatched. This CDR3 contains 15 residues. CDR1 and CDR2 from the germline V gene are DFQATT and SNEGSKA (reference sequence). TCR beta CDR3 sequences were amplified from RNA transcripts. A first-round RT-PCR of the TCR CDR3 used the HTBI primer set. Each CDR3 protein is one row after TCRdb ran MiXCR on the multiplex PCR reads. The sample shows more than 550,000 distinct CDR3 sequences, roughly 45% of them seen only once. Pregnant or lactating patients were excluded, as were those with uncontrolled infection or other autoimmune disease. Thyroid ultrasound, orbital computed tomography, clinical symptoms, and serum thyroxine and TRAb underpinned diagnoses. Findings and limits, study-wide: Within blood appeared most thyroid clonotypes that had expanded above 0.001. Patients with ophthalmopathy were separated from those with stable hyperthyroidism by a 13 V-J model.

This TCR derives from an adult man with Graves' disease, either hyperthyroidism or ophthalmopathy (not recorded which). V is TRBV20-1 and J is TRBJ2-7, with 7 bases aligning to TRBD1. The material sequenced was peripheral blood or thyroid tissue (not recorded which). CDR3 amino acids: CSARDPGDSSYEQYF. CDR3 nucleotides: TGCAGTGCTAGAGATCCCGGGGACAGCTCCTACGAGCAGTACTTC.